This T cell receptor beta chain was sequenced during a study of shared T cell receptors in the human thymus. The CDR3 runs 15 residues. Germline V gene data show CDR1 as GTSNPN and CDR2 as SVGIG (reference sequence). V lost 0 bases to trimming and J lost 2 bases; unmatched junction nucleotides: 5. The repertoire was sequenced with immunoSEQ multiplex PCR; TCRdb's copy has only in-frame clones and lacks some. Of 640,000 or so clones listed, about 89% are singletons. These data also featured in a second study, about human thymus T cells. That report adds: Related studies found that unrelated individuals share highly overlapping thymic repertoires.

V is TRBV30 and J is TRBJ2-3; 7 bases fit TRBD2. The source of this sequence is a boy younger than two with a congenital heart defect. Sequencing was done on a sample of thymocytes. Here the CDR3 DNA reads TGTGCCTGGAGTGTACTCAGCGGGAACACAGATACGCAGTATTTT. Translating gives CAWSVLSGNTDTQYF.